What follows are 13 T cell receptor beta chains derived from one specimen sequenced in a study of regulatory T cells in long-lasting Graves disease. Arm-PCR of CDR3 regions and iRepertoire HTBI primers were the basis on which TCR beta libraries were built. TCRdb reprocessed the multiplex PCR reads via MiXCR and lists one record per CDR3 protein. In the table there are about 460,000 distinct CDR3 sequences, around a fifth of which are singletons. Time point described: persistent/refractory GD, antithyroid drugs over 5 years with positive TRAb. Generation of the TCR library employed RNA extracted from PBMCs. This material consisted of peripheral blood mononuclear cells (PBMCs), taken when the disease was refractory, from a patient treated with antithyroid drugs. All receptors derive from a female donor with Graves disease.

This clonotype was found a few times. The chain joins TRBV11-3 to TRBJ2-2, with TRBD1 identical over 7 bases. V shed 0 bases, J shed 5 bases, and the junction held 9 bases outside the gene matches. CDR1 SGHNT and CDR2 YENEEA come from the germline V gene. The CDR3 contains 17 residues. The CDR3: CASSLDGQAIVTGELFF. The CDR3 nucleotides read TGTGCCAGCAGCTTAGACGGACAGGCAATTGTAACCGGGGAGCTGTTTTTT.

This clonotype was seen ten or more times. The chain combines TRBV6-5 with TRBJ2-7, with D tentatively TRBD2 (7 bases). Trimming pared 2 bases from V and 4 bases from J, leaving 12 bases between. The germline gives CDR1 MNHEY, CDR2 SVGAGI. The CDR3 is made up of 14 amino acids. CDR3 loop: CASSYAGAAYEQYF. The CDR3 DNA is TGTGCCAGCAGTTACGCGGGGGCCGCATACGAGCAGTACTTC.

This clonotype showed up just a few times. The gene calls are TRBV30 and TRBJ1-1, with a tentative D call TRBD1 (6 bases). The germline CDR1 and CDR2 sequences are GTSNPN and SVGIG (reference sequence). The V gene lost 5 bases and the J gene lost 11 bases, with 24 bases spanning the gap. The CDR3 loop spans 14 amino acids. The CDR3 reads CAWSRIQGPFGAFF. CDR3 bases: TGTGCCTGGTCCAGGATTCAGGGGCCCTTTGGCGCTTTCTTT.

This clonotype was counted once. This clone may be a read error of a much larger clone one base away. J is TRBJ1-1 and V is TRBV29-1; 10 bases line up with TRBD1. The CDR3 has 16 amino acids. Germline values: CDR1 SQVTM, CDR2 ANQGSEA. Trimming took 4 bases from V and 0 from J; bases not matched to a gene: 8. Written as DNA, the CDR3 is TGCAGCGTTGCTCCGGGACAGGGGTTCATGAACACTGAAGCTTTCTTT. This codes for CSVAPGQGFMNTEAFF.

The J gene is TRBJ1-4, the V gene TRBV28, with D uncertain. CDR1 and CDR2 from the germline V gene are MDHEN and SYDVKM. The ends were cut back, 3 bases at V and 8 bases at J, with 13 bases in the middle. The CDR3 contains 14 residues. The CDR3: CASSFRPTGEKLFF. For the CDR3, the DNA is TGTGCCAGCAGTTTCCGACCGACCGGCGAAAAACTGTTTTTT.

This chain connects TRBV19 to TRBJ1-2, with 12 nucleotides matching TRBD1. This CDR3 is 16 amino acids long. Per germline, CDR1 LNHDA and CDR2 SQIVND (reference sequence). Unmatched junction bases numbered 16, after V lost 9 bases and J lost 8 bases. CDR3 DNA: TGTGCCAGCACAGGGACAGGGGGCGCATCAGTTTACGGCTACACCTTC. Translating gives CASTGTGGASVYGYTF.

Note on this clonotype: It may be a read error: a sequence one base away is much more abundant. V usage is TRBV6-1 and J usage is TRBJ1-2; D is unclear. Germline CDR1 and CDR2: MNHNS and SASEGT. This CDR3 has 12 residues. The CDR3 DNA sequence: TGTGCCAGCACCCTCGGACCCACGGGCTGCACCTTC. It codes for CASTLGPTGCTF.

This clonotype has a count of ten or more. The chain recombines TRBV6-1 with TRBJ1-1, with 9 nucleotides matching TRBD1. This CDR3 is built from 15 residues. Germline V gene sequence: CDR1 MNHNS, CDR2 SASEGT. With 5 bases clipped from V and 4 bases from J, the junction kept 8 bases outside the gene matches. The CDR3 bases are TGTGCCAGCAGTCAAAAGGACAGGGGAGTCACTGAAGCTTTCTTT. Translation gives CASSQKDRGVTEAFF.

The sample holds a few counts of this clonotype. This chain connects TRBV28 to TRBJ2-5, with 8 bases that match TRBD2. Trimming removed 8 bases from V and 5 bases from J; junction bases left unmatched: 10. Germline V CDR1 and CDR2: MDHEN, SYDVKM. The CDR3 is 14 residues long. CDR3: CASGRGGSGETQYF. The CDR3 DNA reads as TGTGCCAGCGGACGCGGGGGGTCCGGTGAGACCCAGTACTTC.

J is TRBJ2-4 and V is TRBV30, with D perhaps TRBD1 (5 bases). Trimming removed 0 bases from V and 6 bases from J, with 18 bases in between. The CDR3 has 16 amino acids. Germline-derived CDR1 and CDR2 are GTSNPN and SVGIG (reference sequence). CDR3 DNA: TGTGCCTGGAGTGTAAACTCGGACACTTGGGGAAACATTCAGTACTTC. Residues: CAWSVNSDTWGNIQYF.

This clonotype was detected many times. The chain links TRBV2 to TRBJ2-2; a weak D match, TRBD2 (5 bases). Germline V gene sequence: CDR1 SNHLY, CDR2 FYNNEI. The V end was cut by 4 bases, the J end by 3 bases, with 9 bases between. This CDR3 region has 14 residues. The CDR3 here is CASSVDYYTGELFF. In DNA form, the CDR3 reads TGTGCCAGCAGTGTCGACTACTACACCGGGGAGCTGTTTTTT.

This clonotype was observed many times. The genes are TRBV19 and TRBJ2-5, with D possibly being TRBD1 (6 bases). The CDR3 totals 12 residues. Germline V CDR1 and CDR2: LNHDA, SQIVND (reference sequence). V gave up 9 bases and J gave up 3 bases, with 11 bases separating them. The CDR3 sequence is CASSYREETQYF. DNA for the CDR3: TGTGCCAGCAGCTACAGGGAAGAGACCCAGTACTTC. Drawing the rest from reference TRBV19 and TRBJ2-5, the complete variable domain is DGGITQSPKYLFRKEGQNVTLSCEQNLNHDAMYWYRQDPGQGLRLIYYSQIVNDFQKGDIAEGYSVSREKKESFPLTVTSAQKNPTAFYLCASSYREETQYFGPGTRLLVL.

This clonotype has a count of ten or more. This chain joins TRBV28 and TRBJ1-1; 7 bases fit TRBD1. V lost 5 bases and J lost 5; bases outside the gene matches: 14. This CDR3 comprises 16 residues. Germline V gene data show CDR1 as MDHEN and CDR2 as SYDVKM. The CDR3 spells CASSPPWDSRGTEAFF. DNA of the CDR3: TGTGCCAGCAGTCCCCCCTGGGACAGCCGAGGGACTGAAGCTTTCTTT.